A single sample is the source of the 19 T cell receptor beta chains below, sequenced in a study of T cell repertoires in cytomegalovirus infection. A single record per CDR3 protein comes from TCRdb applying MiXCR to the reads. The sample includes approximately 240,000 distinct CDR3 sequences, around an eighth seen only once; the top ten take approximately 1.8%. Sequencing was carried out using PBMCs. The receptors shown here come from a human donor in good health (CMV status not recorded). Some clones in this sample may be carry-over from other donors' samples.

This clonotype has only a few counts. This chain joins TRBV19 and TRBJ2-5; TRBD2 aligns across 12 bases. The J segment lost 4 bases and the V segment lost 6 bases, leaving 3 bases of the junction unmatched. The CDR3 loop spans 14 amino acids. Germline V gives CDR1 LNHDA, CDR2 SQIVND (reference sequence). The CDR3 coding sequence is TGTGCCAGTAGGGAGACTAGCGGGAGAGAGACCCAGTACTTC. It specifies CASRETSGRETQYF.

Ten or more counts support this clonotype. The gene calls are TRBV2 and TRBJ1-5; the D is unclear. The germline V gene has CDR1 SNHLY and CDR2 FYNNEI. The germline V and J ends were trimmed by 6 bases and 6 bases, with 15 bases remaining between them. This CDR3 comprises 14 residues. This CDR3 reads CASRMRTGGQPQHF. In DNA, the CDR3 is TGTGCCAGCAGGATGAGGACGGGCGGTCAGCCCCAGCATTTT.

This clonotype was counted many times. The CDR3 DNA sequence: TGTGCCAGCAGCAAGACGGGGGTCGGTTCACCCCTCCACTTT. Translated: CASSKTGVGSPLHF. J is TRBJ1-6 and V is TRBV7-3; perhaps TRBD1 as D (5 bases). Germline CDR1 reads SGHTA; CDR2 reads FQGTGA. Trimming removed 5 bases from V and 9 bases from J, with 14 bases in between. The CDR3 runs 14 residues.

The chain uses TRBV14 and TRBJ2-5; D ambiguous. Germline CDR1 and CDR2: SGHDN and FVKESK. Trimming shortened V by 3 bases and J by 4 bases, and 15 bases separated the two germline ends. The CDR3 consists of 15 residues. CDR3 amino acids: CASSHLPTWRETQYF. The CDR3 nucleotides read TGTGCCAGCAGCCACCTGCCTACGTGGAGAGAGACCCAGTACTTC.

The rearrangement uses TRBV6-2 or TRBV6-3 and TRBJ1-1, with a tentative D call TRBD1 (5 bases). This CDR3 is 15 amino acids long. Trimming took off 8 bases at V and 3 bases at J, with 19 bases between the two ends. Looked up from germline, CDR1 is MNHEY and CDR2 is SVGEGT. In nucleotides, the CDR3 is TGTGCCAGCTTTCGGGGGGAAGATCGCGACACTGAAGCTTTCTTT. It encodes CASFRGEDRDTEAFF.

The rearrangement joins TRBV11-2 to TRBJ2-5; D possibly corresponds to TRBD1 (6 bases). Germline lookup yields CDR1 SGHAT and CDR2 FQNNGV. V gave up 4 bases and J gave up 0 bases, with 12 bases separating them. The CDR3 covers 15 residues. The CDR3 DNA reads as TGTGCCAGCAGCTCACTTGGACAGAACCAAGAGACCCAGTACTTC. Its translation is CASSSLGQNQETQYF.

A word on this clonotype: One end of the junction fails to match germline, which may point to a read error. The V and J genes are TRBV25-1 and TRBJ2-7; D may match TRBD1 or TRBD2 (5 bases each). This CDR3 is 13 amino acids long. The V gene's germline CDR1 is MGHDK and CDR2 SYGVNS. CDR3 sequence: CASSEPPGRERYF. In DNA, the CDR3 is TGTGCCAGCAGTGAACCCCCCGGCAGGGAGCGGTACTTC.

In this sample, this clonotype turned up many times. The chain has TRBV5-4 and TRBJ2-1, with a weak D call TRBD1 (5 bases). The CDR3 covers 14 residues. V lost 4 bases and J lost 5, with 13 bases in between. The V gene's germline CDR1 is SGHNT and CDR2 YYREEE (reference sequence). The chain's CDR3 is CASSGAGPNNEQFF. DNA for the CDR3: TGTGCCAGCAGCGGGGCTGGACCCAACAATGAGCAGTTCTTC.

This clonotype was observed at least ten times. V usage is TRBV7-2 and J usage is TRBJ2-4; 8 bases fit TRBD1. The length of the CDR3 is 16 residues. Germline V gene data show CDR1 as SGHTA and CDR2 as FQGNSA. Trimming removed 4 bases from V and 1 base from J; junction bases left unmatched: 6. The CDR3 DNA follows: TGTGCCAGCAGCTCCTACAGGGGGATGGCCAAAAACATTCAGTACTTC. Translated, it gives CASSSYRGMAKNIQYF.

The chain couples TRBV10-3 to TRBJ2-1; 7 nucleotides agree with TRBD2. CDR1 is ENHRY and CDR2 is SYGVKD in the germline V gene. The V gene end was trimmed by 2 bases and the J gene end by 5 bases; junction bases not matched to a gene: 9. This CDR3 is built from 16 residues. The CDR3 DNA reads as TGTGCCATCAGTGAGCCCACTAGCGCCACTGACAATGAGCAGTTCTTC. Protein sequence: CAISEPTSATDNEQFF.

The J gene is TRBJ2-1, the V gene TRBV7-9, with 8 bases fitting TRBD2. Germline assignment: CDR1 SEHNR and CDR2 FQNEAQ (reference sequence). CDR3 length: 14 residues. V shed 3 bases and J 7 bases; nucleotides not matched to a gene: 5. CDR3 coding DNA: TGTGCCAGCAGCTTTCCGGGAGGGCGGAATGAGCAGTTCTTC. This encodes CASSFPGGRNEQFF.

This clonotype was counted a few times. The chain combines TRBV12-3 or TRBV12-4 with TRBJ2-5; 10 bases are shared with TRBD1. Unmatched junction bases numbered 11, after V lost 5 bases and J lost 5 bases. This CDR3 is 16 amino acids long. CDR3 in amino acids: CASSSLTGGITETQYF. The CDR3 DNA sequence: TGTGCCAGCAGTAGTTTGACAGGGGGCATTACTGAGACCCAGTACTTC.

This clonotype was found a few times. V is TRBV20-1 and J is TRBJ2-5; 8 nucleotides align to TRBD2. V gave up 7 bases and J gave up 0 bases; unmatched junction bases: 4. The CDR3 has 13 amino acids. CDR1 and CDR2 (germline): DFQATT, SNEGSKA (reference sequence). CDR3 nucleotide sequence: TGCAGTGTTCTACTAGCGGACCAAGAGACCCAGTACTTC. Translation: CSVLLADQETQYF.

In its sample, this clonotype was seen many times. The gene calls are TRBV7-2 and TRBJ2-1, with 11 bases matching TRBD2. The germline CDR1 and CDR2 sequences are SGHTA and FQGNSA. The V gene end was trimmed by 5 bases and the J gene end by 8 bases; junction bases not matched to a gene: 8. The CDR3 has 15 residues. This chain's CDR3 is CASSPDGSGGDEQFF. For the CDR3, the DNA is TGTGCCAGCAGCCCCGACGGTAGCGGGGGGGATGAGCAGTTCTTC. Full variable domain (missing parts from reference TRBV7-2 and TRBJ2-1): GAGVSQSPSNKVTEKGKDVELRCDPISGHTALYWYRQSLGQGLEFLIYFQGNSAPDKSGLPSDRFSAERTGGSVSTLTIQRTQQEDSAVYLCASSPDGSGGDEQFFGPGTRLTVL.

Note on this clonotype: As the CDR3 is not closed by the conserved phenylalanine or tryptophan, this likely results from a read error. The chain is built from TRBV19 and TRBJ1-5; no reliable D call. V gave up 3 bases and J gave up 3 bases, with 15 bases separating them. Germline V lookup: CDR1 LNHDA, CDR2 SQIVND (reference sequence). This CDR3 is 16 amino acids long. This chain's CDR3 is CASSIEGRPYNQPQHS. The CDR3 DNA is TGTGCCAGTAGTATCGAGGGCCGACCTTACAATCAGCCCCAGCATTCT.

The gene calls are TRBV29-1 and TRBJ1-2; possibly TRBD1 for D (5 bases). Trimming removed 3 bases from V and 5 bases from J, with 7 bases in between. Germline CDR1 and CDR2: SQVTM and ANQGSEA. CDR3 size: 11 residues. CDR3 protein: CSVDGGYGYTF. The CDR3 DNA is TGCAGCGTTGATGGGGGGTATGGCTACACCTTC. Full variable domain (outside the CDR3, taken from reference TRBV29-1 and TRBJ1-2): SAVISQKPSRDICQRGTSLTIQCQVDSQVTMMFWYRQQPGQSLTLIATANQGSEATYESGFVIDKFPISRPNLTFSTLTVSNMSPEDSSIYLCSVDGGYGYTFGSGTRLTVV.

This clonotype was picked up many times. This chain links TRBV6-4 with TRBJ1-5; 8 bases are a match to TRBD1. Per the germline V gene, CDR1 is MRHNA and CDR2 is SNTAGT. Trimming removed 7 bases from V and 6 bases from J; junction bases left unmatched: 11. The CDR3 totals 15 residues. CDR3 loop: CASTEPRGRGQPQHF. CDR3 coding DNA: TGTGCCAGCACCGAGCCCAGGGGGCGAGGTCAGCCCCAGCATTTT.

Ten or more counts support this clonotype. V is TRBV7-2 and J is TRBJ1-1, with TRBD1 matching 10 bases. The V and J ends lost 5 bases and 3 bases, in that order; junction bases with no gene match: 3. The length of the CDR3 is 14 residues. In germline, CDR1 is SGHTA, CDR2 FQGNSA. CDR3 sequence: CASSPDRGDTEAFF. For the CDR3, the DNA is TGTGCCAGCAGCCCGGACAGGGGGGACACTGAAGCTTTCTTT.

This clonotype occurred many times. This chain links TRBV7-2 with TRBJ2-7; D unresolved. The V end lost 1 base, the J end lost 0 bases, and 7 bases lay between the germline ends. Germline assignment: CDR1 SGHTA and CDR2 FQGNSA. This CDR3 is built from 14 residues. The CDR3 DNA reads TGTGCCAGCAGCTTAGAGGCGGTCTCCTACGAGCAGTACTTC. It encodes CASSLEAVSYEQYF.